This T cell receptor beta chain was recorded in a study of T cell responses to AZD1222 COVID-19 vaccine listed by TCRdb under 2021. At the level of the whole study: A total of 233 trial participants underwent TCR sequencing, of whom 207 had received two doses of AZD1222 and 26 had received two doses of the MenACWY control vaccine. Trial participants were enrolled into age subgroups of 18-55, 56-69 and 70-plus years, which contained approximately 150, 30 and 60 TCR-sequenced participants, respectively.

What this sample's time point label stands for: about 28 days (+/-7) after the second vaccine dose. Because spike-specific TCR depth and breadth did not differ between the two schedules, AZD1222 recipients who got a second dose at roughly 4 weeks were pooled with those who got a second dose at roughly 12 weeks. Vaccinee samples were obtained from the UK trials COV001 and COV002, which included a single-blind randomized controlled phase 2/3 trial of AZD1222 (ChAdOx1 nCoV-19) in healthy adults. For TCRbeta chain sequencing, PBMC samples from trial participants were taken at day 0 and at day 28 after the second dose. From the cysteine up to the phenylalanine, the CDR3 has a length of 17 residues. Just CDR3 DNA is preserved here, 51 bases in frame from base 1. CDR1 is given as SGHTA and CDR2 as FQGNSA, both from the germline V gene. From V the trimming removes 1 base and from J it removes 9 bases, while the gene matches leave 16 bases of the junction unaccounted for.

In regard to this clone: Its antigen is unknown. Base qualities are missing; no much larger clone stands one base away.

The CDR3 regions of human TCRbeta chains were subjected to immunosequencing. The original methods were these. Repertoire TCRs were checked for matches against a reference library of SARS-CoV-2-specific TCRs that had been generated using the MIRA antigen-specificity platform. Breadth meant the fraction of unique TCRs that were SARS-CoV-2-associated, whereas depth meant the fraction of total T cells that were SARS-CoV-2-associated. Using the MIRA data, each spike-specific TCR was mapped to the spike region that the TCR reacts to and placed in a CD4 or CD8 class. Log10-transformed breadth and depth values were compared by one-way ANOVA with Sidak's multiple comparisons tests. TCRdb carries this immuneACCESS record with in-frame sequences only. Its versions omit some clonotypes, under half of them owing to an unresolved V gene in the studies checked, with the rest unexplained. V and J calls and clone size are given by that table; D and trimming were obtained from the DNA. The sample contains over 110,000 clones, about 90% of them found a single time. The ten largest clones represent about 1.5% of the sample.

What the study reported, not specific to this receptor: Epitopes outside the regions mutated in the B.1.351 and B.1.1.7 variants were reportedly recognized by nearly half of the unique spike-specific TCRs. Conclusions about previously exposed vaccinees are limited because only six or seven AZD1222 recipients were SARS-CoV-2 seropositive at baseline. The vaccine-associated CD4 TCRs covered the entire spike protein, and the dominant responses fell in regions 160-218 and 743-854. Because no day 14 peak-response samples were available, repertoires were characterized only after the peak T cell response. The 56-69-year group was small, and its depth increase did not reach significance, likely because of low power. Participants were mostly white British and included more females than males, and it was suggested by the authors that clonal diversity may have been underestimated. After two AZD1222 doses, spike-specific TCR breadth and depth were significantly higher than at day 0 and than in MenACWY recipients.

The sequence is built from TRBV7-2 and TRBJ2-5, and TRBD2 aligns with 8 junction nucleotides. The sequence came from an adult who received the AZD1222 COVID-19 vaccine. The source material was peripheral blood, sampled 28 days after the second AZD1222 dose. The DNA sequence follows: TGTGCCAGCAGCTTAGGAGGACTAGCTCTTGTTAGGGGGGCCCAGTACTTC. This gives the protein CASSLGGLALVRGAQYF.